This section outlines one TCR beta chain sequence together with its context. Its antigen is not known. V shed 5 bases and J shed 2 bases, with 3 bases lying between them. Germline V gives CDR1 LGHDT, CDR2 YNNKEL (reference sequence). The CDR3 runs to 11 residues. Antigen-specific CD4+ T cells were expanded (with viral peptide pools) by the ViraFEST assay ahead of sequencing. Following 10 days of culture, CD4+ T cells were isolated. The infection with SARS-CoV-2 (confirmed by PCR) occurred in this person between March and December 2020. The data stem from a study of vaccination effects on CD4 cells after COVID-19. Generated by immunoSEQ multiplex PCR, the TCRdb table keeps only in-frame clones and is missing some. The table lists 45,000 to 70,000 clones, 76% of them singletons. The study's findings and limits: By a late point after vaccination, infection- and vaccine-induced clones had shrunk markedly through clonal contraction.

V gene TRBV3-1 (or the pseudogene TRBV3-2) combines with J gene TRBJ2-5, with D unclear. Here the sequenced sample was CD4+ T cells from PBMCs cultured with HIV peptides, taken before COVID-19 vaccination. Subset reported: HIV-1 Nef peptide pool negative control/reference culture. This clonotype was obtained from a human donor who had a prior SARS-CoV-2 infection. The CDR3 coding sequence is TGTGCCAGCAGCAGACAAGAGACCCAGTACTTC. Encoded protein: CASSRQETQYF.